This T cell receptor beta chain was identified during a study of shared clonotypes between healthy human individuals. Study details: Donor composition was two women and a few men, aged 18 to 49.

Germline loops: CDR1 SSHAT, CDR2 FNYEAQ (reference sequence). The V and J ends lost 5 bases and 6 bases, in that order; junction bases with no gene match: 7. CDR3 size: 14 residues. In regard to this clone: Its target is unknown.

Regarding the study as a whole: It was expected that sequencing depth would affect clonotype sharing among donors. The researchers took only blood, and tissue repertoires probably look different.

Once extracted for a subset, genomic DNA was divided evenly among several immunoSEQ plates. The data were produced by immunoSEQ multiplex PCR, yet TCRdb's version contains in-frame clones alone and is incomplete. The sample holds around 500,000 clones, less than 80% seen once. The genes are TRBV7-7 and TRBJ2-1, with TRBD1 matching 7 bases. The receptor was isolated from a woman aged 40 to 55 in good health. Some clones in this sample may be carry-over from other donors' samples. Material: PBMCs. CDR3 sequence reads: CASSTGVLGNEQFF. CDR3 coding DNA: TGTGCCAGCAGCACAGGGGTTTTAGGCAATGAGCAGTTCTTC.